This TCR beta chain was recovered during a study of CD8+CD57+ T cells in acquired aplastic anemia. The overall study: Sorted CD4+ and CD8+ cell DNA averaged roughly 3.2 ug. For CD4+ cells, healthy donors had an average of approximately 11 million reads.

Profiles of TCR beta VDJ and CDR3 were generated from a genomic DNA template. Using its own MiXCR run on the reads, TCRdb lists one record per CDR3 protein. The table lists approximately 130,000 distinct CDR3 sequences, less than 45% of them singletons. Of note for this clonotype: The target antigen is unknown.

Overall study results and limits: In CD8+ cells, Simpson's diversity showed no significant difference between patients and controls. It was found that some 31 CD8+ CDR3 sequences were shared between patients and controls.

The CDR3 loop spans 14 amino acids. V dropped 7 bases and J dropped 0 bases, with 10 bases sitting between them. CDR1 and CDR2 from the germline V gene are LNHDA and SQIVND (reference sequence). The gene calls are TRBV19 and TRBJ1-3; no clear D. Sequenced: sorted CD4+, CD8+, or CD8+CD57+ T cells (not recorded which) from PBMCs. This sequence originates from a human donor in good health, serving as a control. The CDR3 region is CASTPQSSGNTIYF. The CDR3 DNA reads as TGTGCCAGTACCCCCCAGAGCTCTGGAAACACCATATATTTT.